The next 13 T cell receptor beta chains were all read from a single sample in a study of cytomegalovirus exposure and HLA in healthy donors. Amplification used 60 Vbeta primers and 13 Jbeta primers. This table comes from immunoSEQ multiplex PCR, and its TCRdb copy is limited to in-frame clones, with some not included. The repertoire has about 120,000 clones, 60% to 85% of them found once; the top ten carry 4.9%. Sequenced material: PBMCs. The receptors originated from a man aged 50 to 60 in good health and CMV-seropositive.

The CDR3 reads CASSREVSGSNTDTQYF. The CDR3 nucleotides are TGTGCCAGCAGCCGAGAGGTTAGCGGTTCTAACACAGATACGCAGTATTTT. The chain has TRBV4-2 and TRBJ2-3; possible D gene TRBD2, 6 bases. Germline assignment: CDR1 LGHNA and CDR2 YNFKEQ. V gave up 4 bases and J gave up 2 bases, with 19 bases separating them. This CDR3 comprises 17 residues.

The genes are TRBV4-1 and TRBJ1-1; no clear D gene. The germline V gene has CDR1 MGHRA and CDR2 YSYEKL. Trimming left V 0 bases short and J 0 bases short, with 11 bases between. The CDR3 has 16 residues. The DNA of the CDR3 is TGCGCCAGCAGCCAAGATTGGAGACGTTTGAACACTGAAGCTTTCTTT. Encoded protein: CASSQDWRRLNTEAFF.

In its sample, this clone ranks as medium-sized. The chain recombines TRBV4-2 with TRBJ2-5; 14 positions agree with TRBD2. The CDR3 runs 16 residues. The V and J ends lost 1 base and 4 bases, in that order; junction bases with no gene match: 2. Germline-derived CDR1 and CDR2 are LGHNA and YNFKEQ. CDR3: CASSQGLAGGPETQYF. The CDR3 nucleotides read TGTGCCAGCAGCCAAGGACTAGCGGGAGGGCCAGAGACCCAGTACTTC.

The rearrangement joins TRBV29-1 to TRBJ1-2; no firm D call. V was clipped by 5 bases and J by 4 bases, with 11 bases between them. Germline CDR1 and CDR2: SQVTM and ANQGSEA. CDR3 size: 12 residues. The CDR3 reads CSVQEVGYGYTF. The CDR3 nucleotides are TGCAGCGTTCAGGAGGTTGGCTATGGCTACACCTTC.

The V call is TRBV14, the J call TRBJ1-1, with no clear D. This CDR3 is built from 14 residues. CDR1 SGHDN and CDR2 FVKESK come from the germline V gene. Trimming stripped 0 bases from V and 7 bases from J, with 12 bases between. CDR3 residues: CASSQDLASREAFF. Here the CDR3 DNA reads TGTGCCAGCAGCCAAGATTTAGCCAGCCGTGAAGCTTTCTTT.

The chain couples TRBV4-2 to TRBJ2-1; the D gene is possibly TRBD2 (5 bases). The germline gives CDR1 LGHNA, CDR2 YNFKEQ. CDR3 length: 17 residues. Trimming removed 0 bases from V and 2 bases from J, with 14 bases in between. CDR3 DNA sequence: TGTGCCAGCAGCCAAGATGGTAATAGCGAAGCCTACAATGAGCAGTTCTTC. Its protein product is CASSQDGNSEAYNEQFF.

V usage is TRBV27 and J usage is TRBJ1-2; D not certain. Trimming took 4 bases from V and 7 from J, leaving 10 bases between them. This CDR3 is 12 amino acids long. Germline assignment: CDR1 MNHEY and CDR2 SMNVEV (reference sequence). The CDR3 coding sequence is TGTGCCAGCAGTTCATCATCCTTTGGCTACACCTTC. Translated, it gives CASSSSSFGYTF.

CDR3 DNA sequence: TGTGCCAGCAGCTTAGGGGGGGGGACTAGCGCCCGCCCAACCTACGAGCAGTACTTC. Translated, it gives CASSLGGGTSARPTYEQYF. The chain links TRBV7-8 to TRBJ2-7; 10 bases line up with TRBD2. This CDR3 region has 19 residues. Germline V CDR1 and CDR2: SGHVS, FQNEAQ. The V segment lost 1 base and the J segment 2 bases; nucleotides outside the gene matches: 14.

The rearrangement joins TRBV2 to TRBJ1-5, with D perhaps TRBD1 (6 bases). V was trimmed by 4 bases and J by 0 bases, leaving 10 bases between them. CDR1 SNHLY and CDR2 FYNNEI come from the germline V gene. This CDR3 comprises 15 residues. In nucleotides, the CDR3 is TGTGCCAGCAGTGCGGGGGGGCTTAGCAATCAGCCCCAGCATTTT. It translates to CASSAGGLSNQPQHF.

The chain is built from TRBV7-9 and TRBJ2-3; 10 bases fit TRBD1. Germline V CDR1 and CDR2: SEHNR, FQNEAQ (reference sequence). V gave up 5 bases and J gave up 3 bases; unmatched junction bases: 5. The CDR3 spans 15 residues. The DNA of the CDR3 is TGTGCCAGCAGCCGGACAGGGGGAGGGACAGATACGCAGTATTTT. Translated, it gives CASSRTGGGTDTQYF.

The chain carries TRBV18 and TRBJ2-7, with D unclear. V dropped 0 bases and J dropped 3 bases, with 6 bases sitting between them. This CDR3 spans 13 amino acids. Germline V gene sequence: CDR1 KGHSH, CDR2 LQKENI. The chain's CDR3 is CASSPPALYEQYF. Written as DNA, the CDR3 is TGTGCCAGCTCACCACCAGCCCTCTACGAGCAGTACTTC.

This rearrangement joins TRBV30 to TRBJ2-7; D not certain. V dropped 1 base and J dropped 5 bases, with 9 bases sitting between them. The CDR3 runs 12 residues. Germline values: CDR1 GTSNPN, CDR2 SVGIG (reference sequence). The CDR3 nucleotides are TGTGCCTGGAGTGCGAACTTCGACGAGCAGTACTTC. Protein sequence: CAWSANFDEQYF.

The table lists this clone with a few counts. CDR3 protein: CASSQRIGSVGDGYTF. The CDR3 nucleotides read TGCGCCAGCAGCCAAAGAATTGGGTCGGTAGGGGATGGCTACACCTTC. The chain uses TRBV4-3 and TRBJ1-2, with a tentative D call TRBD1 (5 bases). The CDR3 runs 16 residues. Trimming took off 2 bases at V and 6 bases at J, with 19 bases between the two ends. CDR1 and CDR2 (germline): LGHNA, YSLEER.